The clone carrying this T cell receptor (beta chain) was picked up a small number of times. TCRdb reprocessed the 5' RACE reads via MiXCR and lists one record per CDR3 protein. The sample lists about 400,000 distinct CDR3 sequences, approximately 25% occurring once. These data belong to a study of T-cell memory formation after mild COVID-19. About the study: There were largely donor-specific TCR clusters.

Trimming at V came to 4 bases and at J to 6 bases, leaving 7 bases not matched to a gene. The CDR3 covers 15 residues. Germline V gene lookup returns CDR1 KGHDR and CDR2 SFDVKD. Sample: PBMCs or a T cell subset sorted from them (not recorded which). This sequence originates from an adult woman who had mild COVID-19 (a few samples of this study predate the infection). Cell type and time point are not known. This chain uses TRBV24-1 with TRBJ2-2; 7 nucleotides align to TRBD1. CDR3 nucleotides: TGTGCCACCAGTGACCCGGGACAGATCGCCGGGGAGCTGTTTTTT. Translation gives CATSDPGQIAGELFF.